A selection of T cell receptor beta chains follows, all from one sample in a study of response to subunit inactivated influenza vaccine. TCRdb independently ran MiXCR on the RT-PCR reads; one entry per CDR3 protein. This table has about 780,000 distinct CDR3 sequences, 15% to 20% appearing once. The sequences come from PBMCs from blood, collected around 5 days after vaccination. These receptors originate from a man aged 50-59 years who received an inactivated influenza vaccine. Both conserved end residues are part of each CDR3. The order of the fields is J gene, clone size, V gene, D gene, CDR3 DNA, CDR3 protein. A D gene is named only where the DNA matches it firmly. Some rows have no size entry. The others give once, few or many, or a class for an expanded clone.

TRBJ2-4,-,TRBV11-2,TRBD2,TGTGCCAGCAGCTCCCTTGCGGGGGGGTTGTACATTCAGTACTTC,CASSSLAGGLYIQYF
TRBJ2-7,few,TRBV7-2,TRBD2,TGTGCCAGCAGCCTCTTAACTACCGGGACGGGGGGGTCCGAGCAGTACTTC,CASSLLTTGTGGSEQYF
TRBJ2-2,few,TRBV6-1,TRBD1,TGTGCCTCACGGAGTTCAGGGGGAGGGGAGCTGTTTTTT,CASRSSGGGELFF
TRBJ2-1,few,TRBV29-1,-,TGCAGCGTTGATGAAGGGCCAAGGAATGAGCAGTTCTTC,CSVDEGPRNEQFF
TRBJ2-7,-,TRBV2,TRBD1,TGTGCCAGCAATCTGGGACAGAACGAGCAGTACTTC,CASNLGQNEQYF
TRBJ2-3,-,TRBV6-1,-,TGTGCCAGCAGTGCGTTCGGGTTACAGGGACCAGATACGCAGTATTTT,CASSAFGLQGPDTQYF
TRBJ2-3,few,TRBV12-3/TRBV12-4,TRBD1,TGTGCCAGCAGCCGGGACAGGGTTTATGAAGGGACAGATACGCAGTATTTT,CASSRDRVYEGTDTQYF
TRBJ2-7,-,TRBV5-6,TRBD2,TGTGCCAGCAGCCTCTTCGGGGGGTTCCTCTACGAGCAGTACTTC,CASSLFGGFLYEQYF
TRBJ2-1,few,TRBV10-1,-,TGCGCCGGGATTAGCGGTAATGAGCAGTTCTTC,CAGISGNEQFF
TRBJ1-1,-,TRBV15,-,TGTGCCACCAGCAGAGATATAAGGGGGATGAACACTGAAGCTTTCTTT,CATSRDIRGMNTEAFF
TRBJ2-3,-,TRBV7-2,-,TGTGCCAGTTTAAAGACAGCGGGCGCCACCACAGATACGCAGTATTTT,CASLKTAGATTDTQYF
TRBJ1-4,-,TRBV3-1,-,TGTGCCAGCAGCCAAGGATGGGGCCTGGATGAAAAACTGTTTTTT,CASSQGWGLDEKLFF
TRBJ2-7,few,TRBV10-3,-,TGTGCCATCAGGGCGGGAACGGAGGACGAGCAGTACTTC,CAIRAGTEDEQYF